This T cell receptor (beta chain) came from a study of T cell changes during pregnancy in multiple sclerosis (dated by TCRdb to the late 2010s). With regard to the full study: The study looked at changes in the T cell repertoire across pregnancy in women with multiple sclerosis.

Trimmed from V: 4 bases; trimmed from J: 1 base; junction bases lacking a gene match: 5. Its CDR3 holds 16 amino acids, cysteine through phenylalanine. The sequence is cut down to CDR3 DNA, 48 bases in frame from base 1. Per the germline V gene (reference sequence), MNHNY is the CDR1 and SVGAGI is the CDR2. Comment on this clone: Its binding antigen is unknown. Base-call qualities are not available, and no considerably larger clone is one nucleotide away.

The method was the immunoSEQ multiplex PCR assay. TCRdb stores this immuneACCESS table with in-frame sequences only. Part of the clones is absent; in the studies checked, under half of the shortfall reflects unresolved V genes, and no reason is known for the rest. For this sample the table gives fewer than 50,000 clones, of which 91% were detected only once. The top ten constitute around 0.66% of the sample. The material was CD4+ T cells from peripheral blood mononuclear cells, obtained in the second trimester of pregnancy. The receptor was derived from a female donor in good health, enrolled as a control in a pregnancy study. The chain couples TRBV6-6 to TRBJ2-2; 8 bases in the middle match TRBD2. The sequenced DNA is TGTGCCAGCAGTTCCCCGAGCGGGGGGAACACCGGGGAGCTGTTTTTT. It translates as CASSSPSGGNTGELFF.